The rows below give T cell receptor beta chains drawn from one sample of a study of blood T cell repertoires in COVID-19. Sequencing used immunoSEQ multiplex PCR; TCRdb keeps in-frame clones, though not all of them. Of about 300,000 clones listed, around four fifths are singletons. Source material: peripheral blood. These receptors all stem from a woman in her 50s with acute or convalescent COVID-19. CDR3s include the opening cysteine and the closing phenylalanine or tryptophan. A D gene is named only where the DNA matches it firmly. Clone size is stated in some rows and not others, as once, few, many or a class when expanded.

TRBD1 TRBJ2-7 TRBV10-2 . TGCGCCAGCAGTGAGAAAGGGGACAGGTTCTACGAGCAGTACTTC CASSEKGDRFYEQYF
TRBD1 TRBJ2-5 TRBV9 . TGTGCCAGCAGCGGGGACAGCCAAGAGACCCAGTACTTC CASSGDSQETQYF
. TRBJ1-2 TRBV6-5 . TGTGCCAGCACCGCGGCGGGGAGGATAGGGGATGGCTACACCTTC CASTAAGRIGDGYTF
. TRBJ1-5 TRBV4-1 . TGCGCCAGCAGCCAAGATTCGACGGGGTGGGGAGGTCAGCCCCAGCATTTT CASSQDSTGWGGQPQHF
TRBD1 TRBJ1-5 TRBV2 . TGTGCCAGCTGGACAGGGTTGAGCAATCAGCCCCAGCATTTT CASWTGLSNQPQHF
TRBD1 TRBJ1-3 TRBV25-1 . TGTGCCAGCAGTGAATCATGGACAGGTGACTCTGGAAACACCATATATTTT CASSESWTGDSGNTIYF
. TRBJ1-5 TRBV5-8 . TGTGCCAGCAGCTATCGTAGGGGTCAGCCCCAGCATTTT CASSYRRGQPQHF
. TRBJ2-3 TRBV18 . TGTGCCAGCTCACAGACGGGATTTAGCACAGATACGCAGTATTTT CASSQTGFSTDTQYF
TRBD1 TRBJ2-3 TRBV7-9 few TGTGCCAGCAGTTCCAGGGACAGGACAGATACGCAGTATTTT CASSSRDRTDTQYF
. TRBJ1-1 TRBV30 . TGTGCCTGGATTTATCAGGGGAGTACTGAAGCTTTCTTT CAWIYQGSTEAFF